What follows are 5 T cell receptor beta chains derived from one specimen sequenced in a study of regulatory T cells in long-lasting Graves disease. The authors built TCR beta libraries using iRepertoire HTBI primers and Arm-PCR of CDR3 regions. TCRdb re-called the multiplex PCR reads through MiXCR, storing one row per CDR3 protein. The table shows about 370,000 distinct CDR3 sequences, with about 14% occurring only once. Specified time point: newly diagnosed GD, antithyroid drugs for less than 3 months. The TCR library was made from RNA extracted from PBMCs. This specimen was peripheral blood mononuclear cells (PBMCs), taken at new diagnosis, from a patient treated with antithyroid drugs. All receptors derive from a female donor with Graves disease.

The rearrangement joins TRBV5-4 to TRBJ2-3, with 14 bases identical to TRBD2. The V gene end was trimmed by 5 bases and the J gene end by 4 bases; junction bases not matched to a gene: 3. This CDR3 spans 15 amino acids. Germline CDR1 is SGHNT and CDR2 is YYREEE (reference sequence). This CDR3 is CASRLGLAGADTQYF. CDR3 in DNA: TGTGCCAGCAGACTGGGACTAGCGGGAGCAGATACGCAGTATTTT.

This clonotype was picked up many times. This chain connects TRBV13 to TRBJ2-1; 8 bases align to TRBD2. Germline trimming cut 5 bases from V and 4 bases from J; bases unmatched to any gene: 10. The CDR3 runs 16 residues. Germline loops: CDR1 PRHDT, CDR2 FYEKMQ (reference sequence). CDR3 bases: TGTGCCAGCAGCGAGCCACCGGGACTAGGATACAATGAGCAGTTCTTC. It codes for CASSEPPGLGYNEQFF.

This clonotype was seen at least ten times. The rearrangement uses TRBV27 and TRBJ2-7, with D unclear. Germline CDR1 MNHEY, CDR2 SMNVEV (reference sequence). V lost 5 bases, J lost 2 bases, and 19 bases lay in between. This CDR3 contains 16 residues. The CDR3 DNA follows: TGTGCCAGCAGTATTCTCGCGGAGATAGCTACCTACGAGCAGTACTTC. It encodes CASSILAEIATYEQYF.

The V gene is TRBV4-1, the J gene TRBJ1-4; D not certain. CDR1 is MGHRA, CDR2 YSYEKL, per germline. The germline V and J ends were trimmed by 1 base and 3 bases, with 12 bases remaining between them. The CDR3 contains 16 residues. For the CDR3, the DNA is TGCGCCAGCAGCCAAGTTAGAGGGCGACCTAATGAAAAACTGTTTTTT. As protein: CASSQVRGRPNEKLFF.

This clonotype was seen at least ten times. The chain joins TRBV29-1 to TRBJ2-3; 7 nucleotides match TRBD2. V gave up 5 bases and J gave up 2 bases; unmatched junction bases: 4. The CDR3 length is 13 residues. From germline, CDR1 is SQVTM and CDR2 ANQGSEA. The CDR3 DNA reads TGCAGCGTTCAGCGGGACCTCACAGATACGCAGTATTTT. This sequence encodes CSVQRDLTDTQYF.